A selection of T cell receptor beta chains follows, all from one sample in a study of cytomegalovirus exposure and HLA in healthy donors. Sequenced by immunoSEQ multiplex PCR; TCRdb stores in-frame clones only, minus some. The sample lists about 77,000 clones, roughly 80% occurring once. Source material: PBMCs. Receptors originate from a man between 40 and 49 years old in good health and CMV-seronegative. The CDR3 runs from the conserved cysteine through the conserved F or W. The D gene is left open where the match is weak. Size tells how often a clone was seen (once, few, many) or the class of an expanded clone, and some rows leave it out.

clone size	V gene	J gene	D gene	CDR3 DNA	CDR3 protein
once	TRBV6-5	TRBJ2-1	-	TGTGCCAGCAGTTACGGAGGAAGCGGATATTACAATGAGCAGTTCTTC	CASSYGGSGYYNEQFF
-	TRBV6-5	TRBJ1-1	-	TGTGCCAGCAGTTACGGCAGGTTCTTCACTGAAGCTTTCTTT	CASSYGRFFTEAFF
-	TRBV11-2	TRBJ2-7	-	TGTGCCAGCAGCTTCTCCGCTAGCCTAAGAGGGGAGCAGTACTTC	CASSFSASLRGEQYF
-	TRBV29-1	TRBJ2-5	TRBD2	TGCAGCGTTGAAAGGGCTAGCGGACAAGAGACCCAGTACTTC	CSVERASGQETQYF
-	TRBV18	TRBJ2-2	-	TGTGCCAGCTCACCAGTACTGGCCGGGGAGCTGTTTTTT	CASSPVLAGELFF
-	TRBV23-1	TRBJ2-5	-	TGCGCCAGCAGTCGAAGGACAACCCAAGAGACCCAGTACTTC	CASSRRTTQETQYF
-	TRBV27	TRBJ2-7	TRBD2	TGTGCCAGCAGGTCTGGGGGGGGTGGGTACGAGCAGTACTTC	CASRSGGGGYEQYF
-	TRBV5-8	TRBJ2-5	-	TGTGCCAGCAGTCCCTGGGGAAGCGGGCAACAAGAGACCCAGTACTTC	CASSPWGSGQQETQYF
-	TRBV30	TRBJ1-5	TRBD1	TGTGCCTGGAGGACAGGGGGCACGCATCAGCCCCAGCATTTT	CAWRTGGTHQPQHF
-	TRBV28	TRBJ2-2	-	TGTGCCAGCAGTTTACTATTACCGGCGAACACCGGGGAGCTGTTTTTT	CASSLLLPANTGELFF
few	TRBV7-3	TRBJ2-5	TRBD2	TGTGCCAGCAGCAAGGGACTAGCGGCCAAAGAGACCCAGTACTTC	CASSKGLAAKETQYF
-	TRBV28	TRBJ1-5	-	TGTGCCAGCAGCACCCGGGGAGGCGGGTTCCATCAGCCCCAGCATTTT	CASSTRGGGFHQPQHF
-	TRBV7-2	TRBJ2-1	TRBD2	TGTGCCAGCAGCTTCCAGGGACTAGCCTACAATGAGCAGTTCTTC	CASSFQGLAYNEQFF
-	TRBV27	TRBJ2-3	-	TGTGCCAGCAGTACAGGTTTTGTTTTGAGCACAGATACGCAGTATTTT	CASSTGFVLSTDTQYF
-	TRBV10-3	TRBJ2-6	-	TGTGCCATCAGTGAGCTGGGCAGGGTAAAGATTCTCTCTGGGGCCAACGTCCTGACTTTC	CAISELGRVKILSGANVLTF
-	TRBV30	TRBJ2-7	-	TGTGCCTGTACGGCAGGGTCATCCTACGAGCAGTACTTC	CACTAGSSYEQYF
-	TRBV30	TRBJ1-1	-	TGTGCCTGGAGACAGAGAAACACTGAAGCTTTCTTT	CAWRQRNTEAFF
once	TRBV14	TRBJ2-3	-	TGTGCCAGCAGTAGGGGGATCACAGATACGCAGTATTTT	CASSRGITDTQYF
-	TRBV7-2	TRBJ2-2	TRBD2	TGTGCCAGCAGCTTACCCCCTCGGGCCAGCGGGAGACCCGGGGAGCTGTTTTTT	CASSLPPRASGRPGELFF
-	TRBV9	TRBJ2-3	TRBD1	TGTGCCAGCAGCGTAGGACAGGGGGCCTCAGATACGCAGTATTTT	CASSVGQGASDTQYF
-	TRBV7-2	TRBJ2-3	-	TGTGCCAGCAGCTTGAGGCATCCCACAGATACGCAGTATTTT	CASSLRHPTDTQYF
-	TRBV6-1	TRBJ2-7	TRBD1	TGTGCCAGCAGAGCCGGGACAGGGGACTACGAGCAGTACTTC	CASRAGTGDYEQYF
-	TRBV27	TRBJ2-1	-	TGTGCCAGCAGTTTTCAGGGAACCTACAATGAGCAGTTCTTC	CASSFQGTYNEQFF
-	TRBV18	TRBJ1-1	-	TGTGCCAGCTCAGAACGGTCGATGAACACTGAAGCTTTCTTT	CASSERSMNTEAFF
-	TRBV4-2	TRBJ2-7	TRBD2	TGTGCCAGCAGTCGGACTAGCGGCTCCTACGAGCAGTACTTC	CASSRTSGSYEQYF
-	TRBV29-1	TRBJ2-1	-	TGCAGCGTTGAGGAGGACCGCAAGCAGTTCTTC	CSVEEDRKQFF
-	TRBV4-3	TRBJ2-1	TRBD2	TGCGCCAGCAGCCAAGGGACTAGCTACAATGAGCAGTTCTTC	CASSQGTSYNEQFF
-	TRBV30	TRBJ2-7	-	TGTGCCTGGAGTAGAGCTTACGAGCAGTACTTC	CAWSRAYEQYF
-	TRBV5-8	TRBJ2-2	TRBD1	TGTGCCAGCAGCCCATATACGGGACAGCAACTCACCGGGGAGCTGTTTTTT	CASSPYTGQQLTGELFF
-	TRBV14	TRBJ2-2	-	TGTGCCAGCAGCAAACTAACTACCGGGGAGCTGTTTTTT	CASSKLTTGELFF
-	TRBV7-8	TRBJ1-5	-	TGTGCCAGCAGCTCGCACGAGGTTATGAGCAATCAGCCCCAGCATTTT	CASSSHEVMSNQPQHF
-	TRBV10-2	TRBJ2-3	TRBD1	TGCGCCAGCAGTGAGCAGGGGGCATTTAGAACAGATACGCAGTATTTT	CASSEQGAFRTDTQYF
few	TRBV10-3	TRBJ1-1	TRBD1	TGTGCCATCAAACTAGGACAGGGCATTCTGAACACTGAAGCTTTCTTT	CAIKLGQGILNTEAFF
few	TRBV7-3	TRBJ2-7	-	TGTGCCAGCACCCTTCAGCGGGTAGCCTCCTACGAGCAGTACTTC	CASTLQRVASYEQYF
once	TRBV5-1	TRBJ1-3	-	TGCGCCAGCAGCTTGGATGGACACTCTGGAAACACCATATATTTT	CASSLDGHSGNTIYF
-	TRBV30	TRBJ2-7	-	TGTGCCTGGAATCCGACAGGAGACCGGGGGCAGTACTTC	CAWNPTGDRGQYF
-	TRBV9	TRBJ2-1	-	TGTGCCAGCAGCGCCAACAATGAGCAGTTCTTC	CASSANNEQFF
-	TRBV27	TRBJ2-7	-	TGTGCCAGCAATGATATAACAGGGAAGGGGACCTACGAGCAGTACTTC	CASNDITGKGTYEQYF
-	TRBV2	TRBJ2-3	TRBD2	TGTGCCAGCACCGAAAGTCTAGCGGGAGTTGGAGATACGCAGTATTTT	CASTESLAGVGDTQYF
-	TRBV7-6	TRBJ2-7	TRBD2	TGTGCCAGCAGCTTACTCGGGCTAGCGGGAGATCAGTACTTC	CASSLLGLAGDQYF
-	TRBV7-2	TRBJ2-7	-	TGTGCCAGCAGCTTATTGGCGGGTCCTTCCTACGAGCAGTACTTC	CASSLLAGPSYEQYF
-	TRBV19	TRBJ2-2	TRBD2	TGTGCCAGTAGTATCCAGCGGGGGTACACCGGGGAGCTGTTTTTT	CASSIQRGYTGELFF
-	TRBV30	TRBJ1-5	TRBD1	TGTGCCTGGAGTGTACCGGGACAGGTAGTGCCCCAGCATTTT	CAWSVPGQVVPQHF
-	TRBV15	TRBJ2-7	-	TGTGCCACCCGAGACAGCGACGTTTACTACGAGCAGTACTTC	CATRDSDVYYEQYF
-	TRBV9	TRBJ2-7	TRBD2	TGTGCCAGCAGCGCAACCGGGACTAGCGCTGGGGAGCAGTACTTC	CASSATGTSAGEQYF
-	TRBV21-1	TRBJ2-1	-	TGTGCCAGCAGCAAAGAACGACTAGCGGGAGCGGTCTCCTACAATGAGCAGTTCTTC	CASSKERLAGAVSYNEQFF
-	TRBV27	TRBJ2-7	-	TGTGCCAGCAGCCGGCCCGCGGGGGCCGGTTACGAGCAGTACTTC	CASSRPAGAGYEQYF
-	TRBV2	TRBJ2-1	-	TGTGCCAGCAGCCCGGGACAATTCTCCTACAATGAGCAGTTCTTC	CASSPGQFSYNEQFF
-	TRBV4-2	TRBJ2-3	TRBD2	TGTGCCAGCAGCCGAAGGACTAGCGGGAGTGGAGATACGCAGTATTTT	CASSRRTSGSGDTQYF
-	TRBV6-1	TRBJ2-1	TRBD2	TGTGCCAGCAGAGCTCAGCGGGAGGTCTACAATGAGCAGTTCTTC	CASRAQREVYNEQFF
-	TRBV30	TRBJ2-3	TRBD1	TGTGCCTGGAGGAACAGGGGGAGCACAGATACGCAGTATTTT	CAWRNRGSTDTQYF
-	TRBV27	TRBJ2-7	TRBD2	TGTGCCAGCAGTTTATCAATTCTCACTAGCGGAGAGCACTACGAGCAGTACTTC	CASSLSILTSGEHYEQYF
once	TRBV28	TRBJ2-3	TRBD2	TGTGCCAGCAGGCGAAGCGGGACCCACCAGAGGTATTTT	CASRRSGTHQRYF
-	TRBV5-1	TRBJ1-5	TRBD1	TGCGCCAGCAGGCCTGGGACAGGGAATCAGCCCCAGCATTTT	CASRPGTGNQPQHF
-	TRBV27	TRBJ1-5	TRBD1	TGTGCCAGCAGTCCCCTAGGACAGGTCAATAGCAATCAGCCCCAGCATTTT	CASSPLGQVNSNQPQHF
-	TRBV5-6	TRBJ1-3	-	TGTGCCAGCAGCTTGGGGGGAAACAGGGCTGGAAACACCATATATTTT	CASSLGGNRAGNTIYF
-	TRBV28	TRBJ1-5	-	TGTGCCAGCAGCCCGGGGAGGCGATTGGATCAGCCCCAGCATTTT	CASSPGRRLDQPQHF
few	TRBV7-8	TRBJ1-1	TRBD1	TGTGCCAGCAGCTTAGGGAGGACAGGGGCGGTGGCGCGGACTGAAGCTTTCTTT	CASSLGRTGAVARTEAFF